This T cell receptor (beta chain) appears in the sequencing data of a study of beta chain features in type 1 diabetes. V lost 3 bases and J 1 base, leaving 9 bases between the germline ends. The germline V gene has CDR1 MNHEY and CDR2 SVGAGI. The CDR3 runs to 14 residues. Sequenced material consisted of expressed TCRB transcripts (all of the isolated RNA was reverse transcribed). Measured with immunoSEQ multiplex PCR; TCRdb has only the in-frame clones, and not every one. The table records 400,000 to 550,000 clones, roughly 10% of them present only once. Sequenced: naive CD4+ T cells from blood. This clonotype was sampled from a woman younger than 30 in good health. This chain links TRBV6-5 with TRBJ2-5; D perhaps matches TRBD2 (6 bases). CDR3 nucleotide sequence: TGTGCCAGCAGTTATTGGCGGGGCCAAGAGACCCAGTACTTC. Translation gives CASSYWRGQETQYF.